Below, 18 T cell receptor beta chains from the same sample are listed, as sequenced in a study of T cell repertoires in cytomegalovirus infection. One entry per CDR3 protein, called by TCRdb with MiXCR from the reads. The data contain over 150,000 distinct CDR3 sequences, approximately 20% of them singletons. Sequenced sample: PBMCs. Source of these receptors: a human donor in good health (CMV status not recorded). Some clones in this sample may be carry-over from other donors' samples.

This clonotype was recorded a few times. The chain recombines TRBV19 with TRBJ1-4, with TRBD1 matching over 7 bases. Germline V gene lookup returns CDR1 LNHDA and CDR2 SQIVND (reference sequence). The length of the CDR3 is 15 residues. The V and J ends lost 1 base and 5 bases, in that order; junction bases with no gene match: 4. This CDR3 reads CASSIGGQQNEKLFF. DNA of the CDR3: TGTGCCAGTAGTATAGGGGGACAGCAGAATGAAAAACTGTTTTTT.

This clonotype has a handful of counts. The CDR3 loop reads CASSIASGRGTQYF. The CDR3 nucleotides are TGTGCCAGTAGTATCGCTAGCGGGAGAGGGACCCAGTACTTC. The chain links TRBV19 to TRBJ2-5; the match to TRBD2 covers 10 bases. The CDR3 loop spans 14 amino acids. The germline gives CDR1 LNHDA, CDR2 SQIVND (reference sequence). Trimming cost V 3 bases and J 7 bases; bases outside gene matches: 5.

This clonotype was recorded at least ten times. CDR3 sequence: CASSRDSPGELFF. As DNA, the CDR3 is TGTGCCAGCAGCAGAGACAGCCCCGGGGAGCTGTTTTTT. This rearrangement joins TRBV7-2 to TRBJ2-2; TRBD1 is a possible D gene (5 bases). Per germline, CDR1 SGHTA and CDR2 FQGNSA. This CDR3 contains 13 residues. V lost 5 bases to trimming and J lost 6 bases, with 10 bases between them.

This chain uses TRBV6-5 with TRBJ2-2; 9 bases align to TRBD1. This CDR3 region has 15 residues. J was trimmed by 5 bases and V by 6 bases; bases with no gene match: 7. The germline gives CDR1 MNHEY, CDR2 SVGAGI. The DNA for the CDR3 is TGTGCCAGCAGGCTGGACAGGGGAAGAACCGGGGAGCTGTTTTTT. Its translation is CASRLDRGRTGELFF.

This clonotype was counted ten times or more. The V call is TRBV7-6, the J call TRBJ2-1, with D possibly TRBD1 on 6 matching bases. CDR1 is SGHVS and CDR2 is FNYEAQ in the germline V gene. This CDR3 has 19 amino acids. The V end lost 4 bases, the J end lost 4 bases, and 26 bases lay between the germline ends. The CDR3 is CASSSEPRGAGTRYNEQFF. The CDR3 region has the DNA TGTGCCAGCAGCTCCGAACCCAGGGGTGCCGGGACGCGGTACAATGAGCAGTTCTTC.

This clonotype was found many times. The CDR3, as DNA: TGTGCCAGCAGCTCCCCTCAACAGGGAGATACGCAGTATTTT. Protein sequence: CASSSPQQGDTQYF. The J gene is TRBJ2-3, the V gene TRBV7-2; D is perhaps TRBD1 (6 bases). The CDR3 runs to 14 residues. Germline values: CDR1 SGHTA, CDR2 FQGNSA. Trimming removed 4 bases from V and 5 bases from J, with 13 bases in between.

The chain uses TRBV29-1 and TRBJ2-5; a weak D match, TRBD2 (5 bases). V dropped 6 bases and J dropped 3 bases, with 17 bases sitting between them. In germline, CDR1 is SQVTM, CDR2 ANQGSEA. CDR3 size: 14 residues. For the CDR3, the DNA is TGCAGCGTACTCCCCTGGACTGCAGAAGAGACCCAGTACTTC. This translates into CSVLPWTAEETQYF.

The gene calls are TRBV12-3 or TRBV12-4 and TRBJ1-2; tentatively, D is TRBD1 (5 bases). There are 12 residues in the CDR3. The V gene lost 7 bases and the J gene lost 4 bases, with 10 bases spanning the gap. The CDR3 protein is CASTSTVYGYTF. The CDR3 nucleotides read TGTGCCAGCACCTCGACAGTCTATGGCTACACCTTC.

This chain connects TRBV5-5 to TRBJ1-1; 8 bases align to TRBD1. The CDR3 loop spans 19 amino acids. J gave up 4 bases and V 0 bases, and 17 bases lay outside the gene matches. In germline, CDR1 is SGHKS, CDR2 YYEKEE (reference sequence). CDR3 residues: CASSLAFRTGLQIITEAFF. CDR3 bases: TGTGCCAGCAGCTTGGCATTTCGGACAGGGCTTCAGATCATCACTGAAGCTTTCTTT. Combining the CDR3 with reference TRBV5-5 and TRBJ1-1 gives the whole variable domain DAGVTQSPTHLIKTRGQQVTLRCSPISGHKSVSWYQQVLGQGPQFIFQYYEKEERGRGNFPDRFSARQFPNYSSELNVNALLLGDSALYLCASSLAFRTGLQIITEAFFGQGTRLTVV.

This clonotype was observed many times. The chain joins TRBV7-8 to TRBJ1-3; TRBD1 might be the D (6 bases). The ends were cut back, 5 bases at V and 0 bases at J, with 11 bases in the middle. Per germline, CDR1 SGHVS and CDR2 FQNEAQ. This CDR3 has 15 amino acids. CDR3 sequence reads: CASSPRGSSGNTIYF. CDR3 sequence (DNA): TGTGCCAGCAGCCCCAGGGGCAGCTCTGGAAACACCATATATTTT.

V usage is TRBV10-3 and J usage is TRBJ2-3; the D gene is possibly TRBD2 (6 bases). CDR1 is ENHRY and CDR2 is SYGVKD in the germline V gene. Trimming removed 1 base at V and 9 bases at J, with 14 bases between. The CDR3 sequence is 14 residues long. The CDR3 bases are TGTGCCATCAGTGAGTACTCTAGCGCCGGGACGCAGTATTTT. It codes for CAISEYSSAGTQYF.

The chain links TRBV7-6 to TRBJ2-1; 11 bases are shared with TRBD2. CDR3 length: 17 amino acids. J was trimmed by 6 bases and V by 4 bases; bases with no gene match: 11. CDR1 is SGHVS, CDR2 FNYEAQ, per germline. In DNA, the CDR3 is TGTGCCAGCAGCTGGGCCCGGGGGACTAGCGGCCCCAATGAGCAGTTCTTC. It translates to CASSWARGTSGPNEQFF.

The sample holds a few counts of this clonotype. The chain recombines TRBV7-2 with TRBJ2-5, with D maybe TRBD1 (5 bases). V lost 2 bases, J lost 5 bases, and 9 bases lay in between. The CDR3 is made up of 13 amino acids. The germline V gene encodes CDR1 SGHTA and CDR2 FQGNSA. The CDR3 here is CASSLQGKETQYF. In DNA, the CDR3 is TGTGCCAGCAGCTTACAGGGAAAGGAGACCCAGTACTTC. The variable domain in full, with the rest retrieved from reference TRBV7-2 and TRBJ2-5, is GAGVSQSPSNKVTEKGKDVELRCDPISGHTALYWYRQSLGQGLEFLIYFQGNSAPDKSGLPSDRFSAERTGGSVSTLTIQRTQQEDSAVYLCASSLQGKETQYFGPGTRLLVL.

This clonotype was counted ten times or more. The CDR3 is CASSLAPWDTEAFF. In nucleotides, the CDR3 is TGTGCCAGCAGCTTAGCGCCCTGGGACACTGAAGCTTTCTTT. V and J are TRBV7-6 and TRBJ1-1; D not certain. The CDR3 contains 14 residues. V was clipped by 0 bases and J by 3 bases, with 8 bases between them. CDR1 is SGHVS, CDR2 FNYEAQ, per germline.

This clonotype appeared a single time. This chain joins TRBV5-6 and TRBJ2-7, with D possibly being TRBD1 (6 bases). V was pared by 1 base and J by 5 bases, with 10 bases between. CDR1 is SGHDT, CDR2 YYEEEE, per germline. CDR3 length: 13 amino acids. DNA for the CDR3: TGTGCCAGCAGCTTGAACAGGGCCGACGAGCAGTACTTC. Its protein is CASSLNRADEQYF.

This clonotype was detected a few times. The chain carries TRBV28 and TRBJ1-6; D is possibly TRBD1 (6 bases). Germline V gene lookup returns CDR1 MDHEN and CDR2 SYDVKM. Trimming cost V 6 bases and J 12 bases, with 21 bases left between them. The CDR3 consists of 15 residues. CDR3 sequence: CASSPSGTPFKPLHF. The DNA for the CDR3 is TGTGCCAGCAGCCCATCCGGGACACCCTTTAAACCCCTCCACTTT.

In its sample, this clonotype was seen once. CDR3 amino acids: CASSLAGGAGQNIQYF. The CDR3 DNA reads as TGTGCCAGTAGCCTTGCGGGAGGAGCGGGGCAAAACATTCAGTACTTC. The rearrangement links TRBV19 to TRBJ2-4, with TRBD2 identical over 8 bases. The CDR3 length is 16 residues. V lost 6 bases and J lost 5; bases outside the gene matches: 12. Germline V gives CDR1 LNHDA, CDR2 SQIVND (reference sequence).

Only a few counts were recorded for this clonotype. The chain carries TRBV20-1 and TRBJ2-7; weak D call: TRBD2 (6 bases). This CDR3 comprises 14 residues. Looked up from germline, CDR1 is DFQATT and CDR2 is SNEGSKA (reference sequence). V was cut by 1 base and J by 2 bases, with 12 bases left in between. CDR3 nucleotides: TGCAGTGCTAGAGGGGGGGTCATCCCCTACGAGCAGTACTTC. Protein: CSARGGVIPYEQYF.